The following is a TCR beta chain sequence with its context. Its antigen is currently unknown. TCRdb independently ran MiXCR on the reads; one entry per CDR3 protein. The data contain nearly 700,000 distinct CDR3 sequences, roughly 33% of them seen just once; the ten biggest clones take up 18%. The record originates from a study of T cell repertoires in cytomegalovirus infection. V lost 2 bases and J lost 2, with 21 bases in between. CDR3 length: 18 residues. Germline CDR1 SGHRS, CDR2 YFSETQ. Sequenced material: cultured PBMCs, taken from culture after CMV antigen stimulation. The sequence derives from a human donor in good health (CMV status not recorded). Some clones in this sample may be carry-over from other donors' samples. This chain links TRBV5-1 with TRBJ2-3; possibly TRBD2 for D (6 bases). The CDR3 bases are TGCGCCAGCAGCTTATACCGGGACTCCACCGAACACACAGATACGCAGTATTTT. Protein sequence: CASSLYRDSTEHTDTQYF.